This T cell receptor beta chain is from a study of T cells in Graves' hyperthyroidism and ophthalmopathy. From under 12 ml of fresh peripheral blood, PBMCs were isolated. CDR3 length: 13 residues. CDR1 is SQVTM and CDR2 is ANQGSEA in the germline V gene. The junction had 3 bases not matched to a gene; V was cut back by 6 bases and J by 3 bases. Study-level findings and limits: The model anticipated ophthalmopathy a median about 7 months pre-onset. In blood, most of the thyroid clonotypes expanded above 0.001 were also present.

Researchers took RNA transcripts and amplified the TCR beta CDR3 regions from them. With the HTBI primer set, the TCR CDR3 went through a first round of RT-PCR. TCRdb re-called the multiplex PCR reads with MiXCR, one entry per CDR3 protein. The profile covers about 560,000 distinct CDR3 sequences, with around 17% appearing a single time and 18% taken by the ten largest. Details on this clonotype: What it binds is not known.

The TCR comes from a woman in her late teens or twenties with Graves' hyperthyroidism. Specimen: blood. This chain joins TRBV29-1 and TRBJ2-7; 12 bases are a match to TRBD2. The CDR3 is CSVRLAGVYEQYF. The CDR3 region has the DNA TGCAGCGTCAGACTAGCGGGAGTCTACGAGCAGTACTTC.